The 14 T cell receptor beta chains given below trace back to one sample, sequenced in a study of molecular identifiers for immune sequencing clone quantification. MiXCR was run by TCRdb on the PCR reads, yielding one entry per CDR3 protein. The sample consists of hundreds of thousands of distinct CDR3 sequences, about 25% of them appearing once. Input material: naive CD8+ T cells from blood, with Jurkat cell RNA spiked in. Subset specified: FACS-sorted CD8+CD4-CCR7+CD45RA+ naive T cells. These receptors were collected from a human donor in good health. Some libraries in this study had Jurkat cell RNA spiked in.

This clonotype was observed a handful of times. One end of the junction varies from germline; a read error may be responsible. The rearrangement links TRBV6-2 or TRBV6-3 to TRBJ2-5; a weak D match, TRBD2 (5 bases). This CDR3 comprises 14 residues. Germline V gene sequence: CDR1 MNHEY, CDR2 SVGEGT. The CDR3 protein is CASSYTGGQEPQYF. The CDR3, as DNA: TGTGCCAGCAGTTACACTGGAGGTCAAGAGCCCCAGTACTTC.

This clonotype was picked up a small number of times. The CDR3 protein is CASSDAGTSGRREQYF. The CDR3 DNA sequence: TGTGCCAGCAGCGATGCAGGGACTAGCGGACGCCGGGAGCAGTACTTC. This chain connects TRBV2 to TRBJ2-7; 11 bases match TRBD2. V lost 6 bases and J lost 7; bases outside the gene matches: 14. Per the germline V gene, CDR1 is SNHLY and CDR2 is FYNNEI. There are 16 residues in the CDR3. Using reference TRBV2 and TRBJ2-7 for the parts outside the CDR3, the full variable domain is EPEVTQTPSHQVTQMGQEVILRCVPISNHLYFYWYRQILGQKVEFLVSFYNNEISEKSEIFDDQFSVERPDGSNFTLKIRSTKLEDSAMYFCASSDAGTSGRREQYFGPGTRLTVT.

This clonotype was recorded at least ten times. In DNA form, the CDR3 reads TGTGCCAGCAGCTGGGCAGCGGGCGTCGCTGAAGCTTTCTTT. This codes for CASSWAAGVAEAFF. This chain uses TRBV11-2 with TRBJ1-1; the D is unclear. Trimming took 4 bases from V and 6 from J, leaving 15 bases between them. From germline, CDR1 is SGHAT and CDR2 FQNNGV. The CDR3 totals 14 residues.

This clonotype showed up just a few times. CDR3: CASSNDRRTYGYTF. The CDR3 bases are TGTGCCAGCAGCAACGACAGGCGCACTTATGGCTACACCTTC. The V call is TRBV5-6, the J call TRBJ1-2; tentatively, D is TRBD1 (6 bases). Looked up from germline, CDR1 is SGHDT and CDR2 is YYEEEE. V lost 4 bases and J 5 bases, leaving 15 bases between the germline ends. This CDR3 has 14 residues.

This clonotype was detected many times. The gene calls are TRBV20-1 and TRBJ2-7, with D possibly called TRBD1 or TRBD2 (5 bases each). With 3 bases removed from V and 9 bases from J, the gap between germline ends came to 9 bases. Germline lookup yields CDR1 DFQATT and CDR2 SNEGSKA (reference sequence). The CDR3 consists of 10 residues. The CDR3 sequence: CSARAGAQYF. For the CDR3, the DNA is TGCAGTGCTAGGGCCGGGGCGCAGTACTTC.

At least ten counts were recorded for this clonotype. The chain recombines TRBV20-1 with TRBJ2-7, with a tentative D call TRBD2 (5 bases). V dropped 6 bases and J dropped 4 bases, with 19 bases sitting between them. There are 14 residues in the CDR3. Looked up from germline, CDR1 is DFQATT and CDR2 is SNEGSKA (reference sequence). The CDR3 protein is CSASSRAGGYEQYF. The CDR3 DNA reads as TGCAGTGCGAGCAGTCGGGCAGGCGGGTACGAGCAGTACTTC.

This clonotype was observed a handful of times. The chain uses TRBV30 and TRBJ1-4; weak D call: TRBD1 (5 bases). V lost 1 base to trimming and J lost 0 bases, with 21 bases between them. Germline lookup yields CDR1 GTSNPN and CDR2 SVGIG (reference sequence). This CDR3 has 19 amino acids. CDR3 protein: CAWSARWGIVVPTNEKLFF. The CDR3 nucleotides read TGTGCCTGGAGTGCCCGCTGGGGGATTGTAGTTCCAACTAATGAAAAACTGTTTTTT.

Comment on this clonotype: A read error is possible here, since a much larger clone lies one base away. The J gene is TRBJ2-7, the V gene TRBV7-8; 7 bases match TRBD1. Germline loops: CDR1 SGHVS, CDR2 FQNEAQ. The CDR3 is 15 amino acids. Here the CDR3 reads CASSLATQGSYAQYF. In DNA, the CDR3 is TGTGCCAGCAGCTTAGCGACACAGGGGTCCTACGCGCAGTACTTC.

A note on this clonotype: A much larger clone lies one base from this, so it may be a read error. The CDR3: CSASPLALQEPQYF. In DNA form, the CDR3 reads TGCAGTGCTAGCCCTCTAGCGCTCCAAGAGCCCCAGTACTTC. The gene calls are TRBV20-1 and TRBJ2-5; TRBD2 might be the D (6 bases). CDR3 size: 14 residues. Germline CDR1 reads DFQATT; CDR2 reads SNEGSKA (reference sequence).

The chain combines TRBV27 with TRBJ2-5, with 8 positions matching TRBD1. The CDR3 spans 18 residues. Losses at the gene ends were 5 bases for V and 5 bases for J; bases not matched to a gene: 19. CDR1 is MNHEY, CDR2 SMNVEV, per germline (reference sequence). CDR3 residues: CASSQSRDGPGGWETQYF. The CDR3 DNA reads as TGTGCCAGCAGTCAATCCCGTGATGGTCCAGGGGGCTGGGAGACCCAGTACTTC.

This clonotype was counted ten times or more. The chain couples TRBV4-1 to TRBJ2-7; D unresolved. The V end was cut by 4 bases, the J end by 3 bases, with 13 bases between. The germline gives CDR1 MGHRA, CDR2 YSYEKL. The CDR3 has 14 residues. The CDR3: CASSRDDTRYEQYF. Written as DNA, the CDR3 is TGCGCCAGCAGCCGAGATGACACCCGCTACGAGCAGTACTTC.

In regard to this clonotype: Given the absence of the conserved phenylalanine or tryptophan at the CDR3 end, a read error is likely. V gene TRBV28 combines with J gene TRBJ2-3; maybe TRBD2 (5 bases). Germline V lookup: CDR1 MDHEN, CDR2 SYDVKM. CDR3 length: 13 amino acids. Between the trimmed V and J ends, which lost 3 bases and 3 bases, there was a span of 7 bases. CDR3 bases: TGTGCCAGCAGTTTCGGACTTACAGATACGCAGTATGTA. This sequence encodes CASSFGLTDTQYV.

This clonotype was counted ten times or more. The chain carries TRBV27 and TRBJ2-7; D is perhaps TRBD2 (5 bases). CDR1 is MNHEY and CDR2 is SMNVEV in the germline V gene (reference sequence). Trimming shortened V by 6 bases and J by 3 bases, and 15 bases separated the two germline ends. This CDR3 region has 14 residues. DNA for the CDR3: TGTGCCAGCAGCCCCACGAGGGCGGGCTACGAGCAGTACTTC. Encoded protein: CASSPTRAGYEQYF.

The rearrangement links TRBV19 to TRBJ2-5; D possibly corresponds to TRBD2 (6 bases). The CDR3 sequence is 15 residues long. V gave up 3 bases and J gave up 4 bases, with 15 bases separating them. Germline V gene lookup returns CDR1 LNHDA and CDR2 SQIVND (reference sequence). The CDR3 here is CASSMSSGVGETQYF. The CDR3 nucleotides read TGTGCCAGTAGTATGAGTTCGGGGGTGGGAGAGACCCAGTACTTC.